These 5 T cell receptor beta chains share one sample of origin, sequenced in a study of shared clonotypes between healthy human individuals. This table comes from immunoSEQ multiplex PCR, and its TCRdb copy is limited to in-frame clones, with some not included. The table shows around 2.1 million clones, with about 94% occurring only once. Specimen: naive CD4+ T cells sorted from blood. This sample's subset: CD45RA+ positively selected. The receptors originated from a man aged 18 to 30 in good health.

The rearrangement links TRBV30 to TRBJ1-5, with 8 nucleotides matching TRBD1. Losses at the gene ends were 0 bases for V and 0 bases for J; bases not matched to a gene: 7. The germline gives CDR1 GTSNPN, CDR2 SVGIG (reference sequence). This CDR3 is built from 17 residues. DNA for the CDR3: TGTGCCTGGAGTGTGGCCAGGACAGGGAATAGCAATCAGCCCCAGCATTTT. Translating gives CAWSVARTGNSNQPQHF.

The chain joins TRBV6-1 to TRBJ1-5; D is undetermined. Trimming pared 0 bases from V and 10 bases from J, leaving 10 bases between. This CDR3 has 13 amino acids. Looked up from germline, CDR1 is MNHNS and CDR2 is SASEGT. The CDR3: CASSEALLSPQHF. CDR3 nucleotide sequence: TGTGCCAGCAGTGAAGCCCTCTTGAGCCCCCAGCATTTT.

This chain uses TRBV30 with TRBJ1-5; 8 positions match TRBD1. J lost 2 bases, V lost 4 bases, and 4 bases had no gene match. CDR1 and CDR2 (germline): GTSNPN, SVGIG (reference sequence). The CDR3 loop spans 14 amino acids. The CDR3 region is CAWNSGQGNQPQHF. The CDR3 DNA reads TGTGCCTGGAATTCGGGACAGGGCAATCAGCCCCAGCATTTT.

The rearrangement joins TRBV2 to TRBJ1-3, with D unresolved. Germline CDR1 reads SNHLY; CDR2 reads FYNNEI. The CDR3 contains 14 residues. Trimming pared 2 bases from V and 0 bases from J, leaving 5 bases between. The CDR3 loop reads CASSETSSGNTIYF. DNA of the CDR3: TGTGCCAGCAGTGAAACCAGCTCTGGAAACACCATATATTTT.

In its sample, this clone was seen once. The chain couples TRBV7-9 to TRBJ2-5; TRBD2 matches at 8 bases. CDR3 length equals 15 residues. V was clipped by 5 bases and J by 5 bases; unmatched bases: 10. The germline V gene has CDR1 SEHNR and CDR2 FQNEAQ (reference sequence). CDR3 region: CASSPVRGAGETQYF. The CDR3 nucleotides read TGTGCCAGCAGCCCCGTGCGGGGGGCAGGCGAGACCCAGTACTTC.